This TCR beta chain was sequenced during a study of technical replicates of blood from four donors. V dropped 0 bases and J dropped 4; count of bases not matched to a gene: 4. The CDR3 covers 15 residues. Germline CDR1 and CDR2: LNHNV and YYDKDF (reference sequence). Sequencing used immunoSEQ multiplex PCR; TCRdb keeps in-frame clones, though not all of them. The table has 65,000 to 90,000 clones, roughly nine tenths seen once. This sequence joins TRBV15 and TRBJ1-1; 8 nucleotides align to TRBD1. Sample: T cells isolated from PBMCs. This TCR came from a human donor in good health. Here the CDR3 reads CATSRERTGRTEAFF. CDR3 DNA: TGTGCCACCAGCAGAGAAAGGACAGGGCGCACTGAAGCTTTCTTT.